The rows below give T cell receptor beta chains drawn from one sample of a study of T cell repertoires in cytomegalovirus infection. These TCRs' antigens remain unknown. TCRdb independently ran MiXCR on the reads; one entry per CDR3 protein. The sample lists roughly 920,000 distinct CDR3 sequences; around a third were seen once. Here the sequenced sample was cultured CD8+ T cells from PBMCs, taken from culture after CMV antigen stimulation. These receptors were obtained from a human donor in good health (CMV status not recorded). Some clones in this sample may be carry-over from other donors' samples. CDR3s include the opening cysteine and the closing phenylalanine or tryptophan. The D gene is left open where the match is weak.

V,J,D,CDR3
TRBV11-2,TRBJ2-3,NA,CASSLRVRGTDTQYF
TRBV6-2/TRBV6-3,TRBJ1-1,NA,CASTWHPNTEAFF
TRBV7-8,TRBJ1-4,NA,CASRLSGQGRNEKLFF
TRBV28,TRBJ2-5,NA,CASRLDPYSPEETQYF
TRBV24-1,TRBJ1-5,NA,CATSDSRSGNQPQHF
TRBV5-3,TRBJ1-5,NA,CASSQGGVTQPQHF
TRBV9,TRBJ1-3,NA,CASEGGSGNTIYF
TRBV4-1,TRBJ2-7,NA,CASSQGGVRQNYEQYF
TRBV2,TRBJ2-2,NA,CASSEFGGYTGELFF
TRBV19,TRBJ1-1,NA,CASSIVANTEAFF
TRBV12-3/TRBV12-4,TRBJ2-1,NA,CASSNGRFEQFF
TRBV25-1,TRBJ2-7,NA,CASSAYEQYF
TRBV20-1,TRBJ2-3,TRBD2,CSARTSGGANTQYF
TRBV6-1,TRBJ1-5,NA,CASSPSGHRSNQPQHF
TRBV6-2/TRBV6-3,TRBJ2-1,TRBD2,CASSYSGLAGDEQFF
TRBV4-1,TRBJ2-7,NA,CASSQDPYYEQYF
TRBV7-8,TRBJ2-7,NA,CASSRGWGSYEQYF
TRBV27,TRBJ2-7,TRBD1,CASSAGTGMYEQYF
TRBV6-5,TRBJ1-6,NA,CASRHGHRSSYNSPLHF
TRBV12-3/TRBV12-4,TRBJ1-1,TRBD1,CASSFGRGQVGTEAFF
TRBV4-1,TRBJ1-2,NA,CASSQDRRGDRVYGYTF
TRBV7-2,TRBJ2-5,NA,CASSPPDSVETQYF